This T cell receptor beta chain came from a study of memory CD4+ T cells and cytomegalovirus serostatus. Across the whole study: Healthy Belgian adult donors included several CMV-positive and some 24 CMV-negative people.

Broader study findings: About 40% of the roughly 150 known CMV-associated TCRbeta sequences appeared in CD4+ memory. Suggested: most of the CMV-linked TCR signature lies in CD4+ memory cells.

A word on this clone: Antigen specificity is unknown.

Some clones are missing from TCRdb's copy, which holds only in-frame ones; the method was immunoSEQ multiplex PCR. The sample yields some 48,000 clones, roughly 80% seen once. The sort gate was single viable CD3+CD4+CD8-CD45RO+ cells for memory CD4+ T cells. After thawing, CD4+ T cells were positively selected. The CDR3 spans 12 residues. Trimming cost V 1 base and J 7 bases, with 8 bases left between them. The germline gives CDR1 SGHVS, CDR2 FNYEAQ. The sample taken for sequencing was memory CD4+ T cells from blood. The rearrangement uses TRBV7-6 and TRBJ2-7; no definite D call. This receptor was taken from an adult in good health and CMV-seronegative. The CDR3 region is CASSLDVGEQYF. The CDR3 DNA reads TGTGCCAGCAGCTTAGACGTGGGGGAGCAGTACTTC.